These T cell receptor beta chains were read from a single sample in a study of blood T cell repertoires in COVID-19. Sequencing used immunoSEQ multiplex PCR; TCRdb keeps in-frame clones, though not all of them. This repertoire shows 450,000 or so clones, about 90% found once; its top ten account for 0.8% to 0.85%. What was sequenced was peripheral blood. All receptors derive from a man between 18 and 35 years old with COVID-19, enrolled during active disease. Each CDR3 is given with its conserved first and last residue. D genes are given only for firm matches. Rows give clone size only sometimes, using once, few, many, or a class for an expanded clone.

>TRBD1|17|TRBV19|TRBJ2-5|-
TGTGCCAGTAGTCCTTCCGGGGACAGGGCGGCCCAAGAGACCCAGTACTTC
CASSPSGDRAAQETQYF
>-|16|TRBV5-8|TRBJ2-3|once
TGTGCCAGCAGCTTAGGCCAGGGCGGTTTGACAGATACGCAGTATTTT
CASSLGQGGLTDTQYF
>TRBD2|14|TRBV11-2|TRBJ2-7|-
TGTGCCAGCAGCGTCGGACTAGCGGGAGCCGAGCAGTACTTC
CASSVGLAGAEQYF
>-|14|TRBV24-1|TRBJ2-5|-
TGTGCCACCAGTGATGACAGAGCAGGAGAGACCCAGTACTTC
CATSDDRAGETQYF
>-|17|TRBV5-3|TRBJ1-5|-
TGTGCCAGAAGCTTGGCTCTAGCCATCCCGGAAAATCAGCCCCAGCATTTT
CARSLALAIPENQPQHF
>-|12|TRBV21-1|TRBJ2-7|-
TGTGCCTCTAAGGGAGGGAAGCACGAGCAGTACTTC
CASKGGKHEQYF
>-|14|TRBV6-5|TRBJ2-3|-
TGTGCCAGCACCGAAATACCCGGGGCAGATACGCAGTATTTT
CASTEIPGADTQYF
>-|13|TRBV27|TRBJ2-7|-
TGTGCCAGCAGTTTTCGCCAGGGCCACGAGCAGTACTTC
CASSFRQGHEQYF
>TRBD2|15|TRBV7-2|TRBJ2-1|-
TGTGCCAGCAGCCTGACTAGCGGGCGATACAATGAGCAGTTCTTC
CASSLTSGRYNEQFF
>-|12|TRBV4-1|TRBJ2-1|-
TGCGCCAGCAGCCACTTGGAGAATGAGCAGTTCTTC
CASSHLENEQFF
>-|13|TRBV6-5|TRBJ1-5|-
TGTGCCAGCAGGCGACAGGAAAATCAGCCCCAGCATTTT
CASRRQENQPQHF
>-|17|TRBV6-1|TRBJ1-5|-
TGTGCCAGCAGTGATTCTACAGCCGCCTATAGCAATCAGCCCCAGCATTTT
CASSDSTAAYSNQPQHF
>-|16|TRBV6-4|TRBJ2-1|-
TGTGCCAGCAGTGTTCCCCGGACTCACGGAGACAATGAGCAGTTCTTC
CASSVPRTHGDNEQFF
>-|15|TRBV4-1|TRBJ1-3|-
TGCGCCAGCAGCCCACAGTACTCCTCTGGAAACACCATATATTTT
CASSPQYSSGNTIYF
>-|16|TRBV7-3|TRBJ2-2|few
TGTGCCAGCAGCTTCCTAGCACGCGGGAACACCGGGGAGCTGTTTTTT
CASSFLARGNTGELFF
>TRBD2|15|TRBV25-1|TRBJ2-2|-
TGTGCCAGCAGTGGCCGCGGGGGGAACACCGGGGAGCTGTTTTTT
CASSGRGGNTGELFF
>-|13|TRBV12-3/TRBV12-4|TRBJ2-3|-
TGTGCCAGCAGTTATGAGCTTGCGGATACGCAGTATTTT
CASSYELADTQYF
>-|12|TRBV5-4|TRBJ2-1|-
TGTGCCAGCAGCTTCATAGACAATGAGCAGTTCTTC
CASSFIDNEQFF
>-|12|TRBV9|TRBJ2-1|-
TGTGCCAGCAGCGCAACAGGGCTGCGGCAGTTCTTC
CASSATGLRQFF
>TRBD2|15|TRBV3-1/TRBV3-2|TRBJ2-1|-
TGTGCCAGCAGCCTACTAGCGGCACATTACAATGAGCAGTTCTTC
CASSLLAAHYNEQFF
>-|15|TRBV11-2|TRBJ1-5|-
TGTGCCAGCAGCTTAGGGGGGACAAGCAATCAGCCCCAGCATTTT
CASSLGGTSNQPQHF
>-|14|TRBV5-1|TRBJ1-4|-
TGCGCCAGCAGAGCGGGACATGCTAATGAAAAACTGTTTTTT
CASRAGHANEKLFF
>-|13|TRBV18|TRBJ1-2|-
TGTGCCAGCTCACCCGACAGCACTTATGGCTACACCTTC
CASSPDSTYGYTF
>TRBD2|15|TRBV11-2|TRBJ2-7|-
TGTGCCAGCAGGAGATCAGGGACTAAATCTTACGAGCAGTACTTC
CASRRSGTKSYEQYF
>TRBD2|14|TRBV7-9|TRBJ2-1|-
TGTGCCAGCATTTCGGGGGGCTCCTACAATGAGCAGTTCTTC
CASISGGSYNEQFF
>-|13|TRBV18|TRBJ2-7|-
TGTGCCAGCTCACCACCTCAGGGTTACGAGCAGTACTTC
CASSPPQGYEQYF
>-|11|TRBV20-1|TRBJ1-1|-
TGCAGTGCTCCAGAGAGGGGGGAAGCTTTCTTT
CSAPERGEAFF
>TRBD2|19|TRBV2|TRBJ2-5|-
TGTGCCAGCAGTGTTTTTATCCAGGTTGGCGGGGGTCCCCAAGAGACCCAGTACTTC
CASSVFIQVGGGPQETQYF
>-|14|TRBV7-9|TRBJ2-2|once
TGTGCCAGCAGCTTAGGACAAGACACCGGGGAGCTGTTTTTT
CASSLGQDTGELFF
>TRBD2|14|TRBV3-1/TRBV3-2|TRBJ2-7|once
TGTGCCAGCAGCCCACTGGGCGGGAGAGACGAGCAGTACTTC
CASSPLGGRDEQYF
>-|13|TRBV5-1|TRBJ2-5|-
TGCGCCAGCAGCTTATACAGGGAAGAGACCCAGTACTTC
CASSLYREETQYF
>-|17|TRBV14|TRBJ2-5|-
TGTGCCAGCAGCCAAGATTGGGGCCTTACTCCGTCGGAGACCCAGTACTTC
CASSQDWGLTPSETQYF
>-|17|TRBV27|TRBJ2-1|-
TGTGCCAGCAGTTTATCATCGGGTGACAGGTTCGGCAATGAGCAGTTCTTC
CASSLSSGDRFGNEQFF
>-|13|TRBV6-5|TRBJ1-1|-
TGTGCCAGCAGTTACGGGCAGGCGACTGAAGCTTTCTTT
CASSYGQATEAFF
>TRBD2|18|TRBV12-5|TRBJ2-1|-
TGTGCTAGTGGTTTCACCCTGACACTAGCGGGGGAATACAATGAGCAGTTCTTC
CASGFTLTLAGEYNEQFF
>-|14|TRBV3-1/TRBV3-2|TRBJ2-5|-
TGTGCCAGCAGCCAAAGAACAGGCCAAGAGACCCAGTACTTC
CASSQRTGQETQYF
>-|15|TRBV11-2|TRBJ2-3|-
TGTGCCAGCAGCGGGGGCGCAGTTAGCACAGATACGCAGTATTTT
CASSGGAVSTDTQYF
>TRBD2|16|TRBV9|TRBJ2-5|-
TGTGCCAGCAGCGTAGGAACTAGCGGGGCTCAAGAGACCCAGTACTTC
CASSVGTSGAQETQYF
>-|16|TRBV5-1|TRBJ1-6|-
TGCGCCAGCAGCTTGGCCCAGGGAGCGGGTAATTCACCCCTCCACTTT
CASSLAQGAGNSPLHF
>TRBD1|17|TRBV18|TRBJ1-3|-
TGTGCCAGCTCACCTCGGACAGGGTTTGACTCTGGAAACACCATATATTTT
CASSPRTGFDSGNTIYF
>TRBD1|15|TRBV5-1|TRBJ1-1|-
TGCGCCAGCAGCTTCCAGGGACAGGGGAACACTGAAGCTTTCTTT
CASSFQGQGNTEAFF
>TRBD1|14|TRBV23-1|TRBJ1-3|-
TGCGCCAGCGGGGCAGGGGGCTCCGGAAACACCATATATTTT
CASGAGGSGNTIYF
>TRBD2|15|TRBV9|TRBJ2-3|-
TGTGCCAGCAGCGTAGGGACTAGCGGTACAGATACGCAGTATTTT
CASSVGTSGTDTQYF
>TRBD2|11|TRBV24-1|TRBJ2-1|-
TGTGCCACCATTGCGGGAGGTGAGCAGTTCTTC
CATIAGGEQFF
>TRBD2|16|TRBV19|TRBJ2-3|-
TGTGCCAGTAGTATCCATGCGGGGGGGAGCACAGATACGCAGTATTTT
CASSIHAGGSTDTQYF
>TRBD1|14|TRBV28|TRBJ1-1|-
TGTGCCAGCAGGCCCGGGACAGGGGGCTCGGGAGCTTTCTTT
CASRPGTGGSGAFF
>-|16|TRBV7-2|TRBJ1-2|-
TGTGCCAGCAGCCCGCGAGGGGACACCGCCGACTATGGCTACACCTTC
CASSPRGDTADYGYTF
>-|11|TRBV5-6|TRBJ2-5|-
TGTGCCAGCAGTATTCAAGAGACCCAGTACTTC
CASSIQETQYF
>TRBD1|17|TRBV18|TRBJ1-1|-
TGTGCCAGCTCACCACCGAACAGGGGGTCCCTGGGCACTGAAGCTTTCTTT
CASSPPNRGSLGTEAFF
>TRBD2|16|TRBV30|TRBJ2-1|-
TGTGCCTGGAAAGGAGTGGCGGGAGAGTCTAACAATGAGCAGTTCTTC
CAWKGVAGESNNEQFF
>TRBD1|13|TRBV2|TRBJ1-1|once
TGTGCCAGCCCGGGACAGTTAAACACTGAAGCTTTCTTT
CASPGQLNTEAFF
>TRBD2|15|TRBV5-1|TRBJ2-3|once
TGCGCCAGCAGCTATAGCGGGGGGGACACAGATACGCAGTATTTT
CASSYSGGDTDTQYF
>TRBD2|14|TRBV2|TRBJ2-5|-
TGTGCCAGCGGGGGATGGGAGGGCCAAGAGACCCAGTACTTC
CASGGWEGQETQYF
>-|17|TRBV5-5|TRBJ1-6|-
TGTGCCAGCAGTCAAAGACAGATCCCGACGATAAATTCACCCCTCCACTTT
CASSQRQIPTINSPLHF
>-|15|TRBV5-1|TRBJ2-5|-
TGCGCCAGCAGCTCCCAAGGACAGATTCAAGAGACCCAGTACTTC
CASSSQGQIQETQYF
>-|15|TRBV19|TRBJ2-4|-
TGTGCCAGTAGCCATGCACGGGTTAGGGGAAACATTCAGTACTTC
CASSHARVRGNIQYF
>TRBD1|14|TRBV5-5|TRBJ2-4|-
TGTGCCAGCAGCCGCCGGACAGGGGGAAGGGATCAGTACTTC
CASSRRTGGRDQYF
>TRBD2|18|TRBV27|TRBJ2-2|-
TGTGCCAGCAGTCCGGAAACCTTACTAGCGGGAGGGCCCGGGGAGCTGTTTTTT
CASSPETLLAGGPGELFF
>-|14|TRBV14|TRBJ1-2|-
TGTGCCAGCAGCCAACTCGACAGGATGAGCGGCTACACCTTC
CASSQLDRMSGYTF
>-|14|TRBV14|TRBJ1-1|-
TGTGCCAGCAGCCGCCGACAGGAAAACACTGAAGCTTTCTTT
CASSRRQENTEAFF